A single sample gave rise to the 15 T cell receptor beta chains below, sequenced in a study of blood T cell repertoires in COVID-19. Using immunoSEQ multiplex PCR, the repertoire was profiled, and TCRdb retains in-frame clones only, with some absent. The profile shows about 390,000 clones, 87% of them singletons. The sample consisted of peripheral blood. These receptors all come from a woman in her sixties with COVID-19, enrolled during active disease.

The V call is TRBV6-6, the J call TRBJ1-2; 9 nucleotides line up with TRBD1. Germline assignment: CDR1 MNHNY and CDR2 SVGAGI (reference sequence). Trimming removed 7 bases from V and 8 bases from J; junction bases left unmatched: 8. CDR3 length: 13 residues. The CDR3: CASTTSGTGGYTF. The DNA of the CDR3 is TGTGCCAGCACCACCTCCGGGACAGGGGGCTACACCTTC.

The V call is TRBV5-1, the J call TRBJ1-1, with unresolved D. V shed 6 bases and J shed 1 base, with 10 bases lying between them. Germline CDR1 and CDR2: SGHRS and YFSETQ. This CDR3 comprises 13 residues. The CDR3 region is CASTSSGNTEAFF. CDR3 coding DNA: TGCGCCAGCACGAGTTCTGGGAACACTGAAGCTTTCTTT. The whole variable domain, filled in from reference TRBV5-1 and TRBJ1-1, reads KAGVTQTPRYLIKTRGQQVTLSCSPISGHRSVSWYQQTPGQGLQFLFEYFSETQRNKGNFPGRFSGRQFSNSRSEMNVSTLELGDSALYLCASTSSGNTEAFFGQGTRLTVV.

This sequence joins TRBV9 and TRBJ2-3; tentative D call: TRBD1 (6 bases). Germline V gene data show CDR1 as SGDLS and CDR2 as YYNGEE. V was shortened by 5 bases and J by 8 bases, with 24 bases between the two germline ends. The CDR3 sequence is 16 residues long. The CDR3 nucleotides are TGTGCCAGCAGGCCTCCGGACAGTCGCCAATCGGGTACGCAGTATTTT. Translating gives CASRPPDSRQSGTQYF. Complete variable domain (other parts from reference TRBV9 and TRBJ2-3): DSGVTQTPKHLITATGQRVTLRCSPRSGDLSVYWYQQSLDQGLQFLIQYYNGEERAKGNILERFSAQQFPDLHSELNLSSLELGDSALYFCASRPPDSRQSGTQYFGPGTRLTVL.

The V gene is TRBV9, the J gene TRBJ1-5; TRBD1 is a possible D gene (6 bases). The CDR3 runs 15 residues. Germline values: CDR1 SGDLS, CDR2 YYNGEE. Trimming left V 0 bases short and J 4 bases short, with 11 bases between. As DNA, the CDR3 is TGTGCCAGCAGCGTAGACGGGGGGCCTAATCAGCCCCAGCATTTT. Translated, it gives CASSVDGGPNQPQHF.

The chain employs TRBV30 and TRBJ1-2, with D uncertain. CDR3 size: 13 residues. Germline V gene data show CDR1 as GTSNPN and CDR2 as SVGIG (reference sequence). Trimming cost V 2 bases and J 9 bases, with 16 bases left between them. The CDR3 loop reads CAWSRGSVFSYTF. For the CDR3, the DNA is TGTGCCTGGAGTCGAGGGTCTGTCTTCAGCTACACCTTC.

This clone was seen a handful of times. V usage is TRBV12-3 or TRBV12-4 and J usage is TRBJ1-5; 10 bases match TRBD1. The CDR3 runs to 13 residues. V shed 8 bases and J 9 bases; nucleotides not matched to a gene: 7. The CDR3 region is CASAQTGGTPQHF. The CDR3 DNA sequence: TGTGCCAGCGCCCAGACAGGGGGCACGCCCCAGCATTTT.

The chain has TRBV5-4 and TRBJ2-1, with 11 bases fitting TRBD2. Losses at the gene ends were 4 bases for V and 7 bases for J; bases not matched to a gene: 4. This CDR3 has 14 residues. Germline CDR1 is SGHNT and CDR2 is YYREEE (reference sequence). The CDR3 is CASSRGTSGNEQFF. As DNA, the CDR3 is TGTGCCAGCAGCCGTGGGACTAGCGGAAATGAGCAGTTCTTC.

CDR3: CASSLGLHNEQFF. DNA of the CDR3: TGTGCCAGCAGCTTGGGCCTACATAATGAGCAGTTCTTC. The rearrangement joins TRBV7-2 to TRBJ2-1, with D uncertain. Germline V CDR1 and CDR2: SGHTA, FQGNSA. V lost 3 bases and J lost 7, with 10 bases in between. The CDR3 runs to 13 residues.

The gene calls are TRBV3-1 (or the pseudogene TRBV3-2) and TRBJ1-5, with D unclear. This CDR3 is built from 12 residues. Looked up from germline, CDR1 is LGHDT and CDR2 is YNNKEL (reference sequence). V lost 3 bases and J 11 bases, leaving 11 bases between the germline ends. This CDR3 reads CASSHLDGAQHF. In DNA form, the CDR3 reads TGTGCCAGCAGCCATTTGGACGGGGCCCAGCATTTT.

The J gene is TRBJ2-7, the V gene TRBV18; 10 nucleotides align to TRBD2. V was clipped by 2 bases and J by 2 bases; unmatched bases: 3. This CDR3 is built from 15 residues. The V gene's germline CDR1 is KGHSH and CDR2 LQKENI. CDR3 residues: CASSPGLAETYEQYF. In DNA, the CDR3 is TGTGCCAGCTCACCAGGACTAGCGGAGACCTACGAGCAGTACTTC.

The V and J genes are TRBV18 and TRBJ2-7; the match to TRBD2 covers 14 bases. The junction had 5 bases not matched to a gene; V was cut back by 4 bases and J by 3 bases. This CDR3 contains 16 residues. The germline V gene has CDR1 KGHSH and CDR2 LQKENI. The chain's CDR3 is CASSRTSGGTNYEQYF. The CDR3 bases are TGTGCCAGCTCACGGACTAGCGGGGGGACCAACTACGAGCAGTACTTC.

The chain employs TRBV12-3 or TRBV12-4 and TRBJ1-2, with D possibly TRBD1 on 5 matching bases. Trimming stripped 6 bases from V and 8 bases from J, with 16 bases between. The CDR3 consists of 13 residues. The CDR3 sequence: CASSIGAVIGYTF. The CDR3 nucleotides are TGTGCCAGCAGCATAGGGGCTGTAATCGGCTACACCTTC.

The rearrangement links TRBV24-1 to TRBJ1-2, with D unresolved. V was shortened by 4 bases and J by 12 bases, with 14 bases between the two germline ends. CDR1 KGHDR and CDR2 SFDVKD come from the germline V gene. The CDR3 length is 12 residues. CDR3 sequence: CATSEPAAGDTF. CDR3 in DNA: TGTGCCACCAGTGAACCCGCGGCTGGAGACACCTTC.

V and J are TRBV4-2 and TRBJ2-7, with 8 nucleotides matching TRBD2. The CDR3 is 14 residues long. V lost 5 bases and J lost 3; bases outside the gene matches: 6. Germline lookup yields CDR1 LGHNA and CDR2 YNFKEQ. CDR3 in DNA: TGTGCCAGCAGCGCCCGGGGGGGTAACTACGAGCAGTACTTC. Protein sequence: CASSARGGNYEQYF.

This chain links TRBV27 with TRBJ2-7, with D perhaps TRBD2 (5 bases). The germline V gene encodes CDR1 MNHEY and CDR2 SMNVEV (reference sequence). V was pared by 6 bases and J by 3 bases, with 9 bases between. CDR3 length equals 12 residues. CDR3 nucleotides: TGTGCCAGCAGCCGGGGATTCTACGAGCAGTACTTC. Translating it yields CASSRGFYEQYF.